This section outlines one TCR beta chain sequence together with its context. What antigen it recognizes has not been identified. No base qualities exist here, and no much larger clone lies one base off it. These data originate in a study of CD8 T cells in ankylosing spondylitis (dated by TCRdb to about 2017). In the study overall: The study profiled T cell receptor beta repertoires in healthy donors and ankylosing spondylitis patients to find disease-linked TCR variants. Samples of peripheral blood were taken, and for ankylosing spondylitis patients, synovial fluid was collected as well. The full study cohort comprised approximately 23 ankylosing spondylitis patients and over a hundred healthy donors. Broad study findings and their caveats: According to the report, matched synovial fluid samples from ankylosing spondylitis patients were significantly enriched for the disease-linked clones. Some TCR beta motif variants had previously been reported in synovial fluid and blood of reactive arthritis patients, which suggested common disease-initiation mechanisms. Blood from ankylosing spondylitis patients appeared to be characterized by a TCR beta motif made up of seven or eight highly homologous amino acid variants. The disease-linked clones had a CD8+ phenotype and were found at relatively low frequencies in peripheral blood.

CDR1 and CDR2 (SQVTM, ANQGSEA) derive from the germline V gene. The CDR3 runs 12 residues from the cysteine to the phenylalanine. The entry retains the CDR3 DNA only, 36 bases that are in frame from base 1. V is pared back by 7 bases and J by 0 bases, with 4 bases lying between the germline termini. Sequencer: Illumina HiSeq 2500. TCR beta libraries were prepared by quantitative 5'-RACE with molecular barcodes. As for the original processing: Disease-linked TCR variants were identified with a new computational method built on a probabilistic model of VDJ rearrangement. TCRdb redid the processing of the public reads, applying fastp at Q25 and MiXCR, and retained in-frame beta chains. Under each unique CDR3 protein, matching rows form one entry showing the most common genes and DNA. In this record, the V and J calls reflect TCRdb's handling and not the investigators' own analysis. Within this sample are 350,000 to 400,000 distinct CDR3 sequences, with about 20% of them counted one time only. Clones ranked in the top ten supply under 15% of the sample.

The chain links TRBV29-1 with TRBJ2-6; the D gene remains uncertain. The clonotype comes from a male donor with ankylosing spondylitis or in good health (not recorded which). Sequenced: blood, either unsorted or a sorted T cell fraction (not recorded which). The nucleotides are TGCAGCGCGCTCTCTGGGGCCAACGTCCTGACTTTC. Translated, it gives CSALSGANVLTF. The variable domain in full, with residues beyond the CDR3 obtained from the reference TRBV29-1 and TRBJ2-6 genes, is SAVISQKPSRDICQRGTSLTIQCQVDSQVTMMFWYRQQPGQSLTLIATANQGSEATYESGFVIDKFPISRPNLTFSTLTVSNMSPEDSSIYLCSALSGANVLTFGAGSRLTVL.